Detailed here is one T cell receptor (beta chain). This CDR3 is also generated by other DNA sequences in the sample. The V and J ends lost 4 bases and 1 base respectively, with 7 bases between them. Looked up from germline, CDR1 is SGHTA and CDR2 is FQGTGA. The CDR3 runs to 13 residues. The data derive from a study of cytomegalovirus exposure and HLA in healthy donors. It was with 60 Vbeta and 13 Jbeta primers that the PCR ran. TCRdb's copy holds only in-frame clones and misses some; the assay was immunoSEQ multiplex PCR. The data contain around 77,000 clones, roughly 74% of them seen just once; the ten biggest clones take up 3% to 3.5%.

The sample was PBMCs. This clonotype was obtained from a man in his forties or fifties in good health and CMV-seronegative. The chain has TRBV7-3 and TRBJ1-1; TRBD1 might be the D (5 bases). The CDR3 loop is CASSSQENTEAFF. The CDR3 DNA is TGTGCCAGCAGCTCACAGGAGAACACTGAAGCTTTCTTT.